This record concerns one T cell receptor beta chain sequence. The time point was: pre-sensitization, week 0. Treatment specified: therapeutic diphenylcyclopropenone sensitization with weekly scalp DPC. TCRdb re-analysed the RACE reads in MiXCR, keeping a single row per CDR3 protein. Altogether around 200,000 distinct CDR3 sequences are present, under 35% being singletons, with the ten largest covering less than 3.5%. This sample is drawn from a study of human T cells and chemical hapten exposure. This receptor was taken from a woman in her twenties or thirties with alopecia areata. Some clones in this sample may be carry-over from other donors' samples. This specimen was whole blood, taken in connection with sensitization to the hapten diphenylcyclopropenone (DPC).

The CDR3 DNA reads as TGTGCCAGCAGTGACAGGGCGCGCAATCAGCCCCAGCATTTT. Its protein is CASSDRARNQPQHF. The V and J genes are TRBV2 and TRBJ1-5; tentatively, D is TRBD1 (5 bases). Deletions cut 3 bases from V and 2 bases from J, with 8 bases between. Germline V gives CDR1 SNHLY, CDR2 FYNNEI. This CDR3 contains 14 residues. Filled out from reference TRBV2 and TRBJ1-5, the complete variable domain reads EPEVTQTPSHQVTQMGQEVILRCVPISNHLYFYWYRQILGQKVEFLVSFYNNEISEKSEIFDDQFSVERPDGSNFTLKIRSTKLEDSAMYFCASSDRARNQPQHFGDGTRLSIL.